This T cell receptor beta chain was recovered during a study of shared clonotypes between healthy human individuals. General study findings and limits: Compared with memory subsets, naive subsets generally had larger estimated richness. Non-shared clonotypes were found to have lower generation probabilities than the clonotypes that were shared by all four of the sorted-subset donors.

This CDR3 contains 15 residues. Trimming cost V 2 bases and J 4 bases; bases outside gene matches: 3. Germline values: CDR1 MDHEN, CDR2 SYDVKM. A word on this clone: Its antigen is as yet unknown.

Deep was the level used in running the assay. TCRdb's table, derived via immunoSEQ multiplex PCR, lists solely in-frame clones and lacks some. The table includes hundreds of thousands of clones, around 95% detected once. Terminally differentiated effector memory CD45RA+ cells were excluded by CCR7 positive selection of CD45RO-negative cells. Donors comprised healthy HIV-negative adults lacking recent acute infections or vaccinations. The gene calls are TRBV28 and TRBJ2-7, with 12 bases that match TRBD2. This clonotype was sampled from a woman in her twenties or thirties in good health. The sequenced material came from naive CD8+ T cells sorted from blood. CDR3 in amino acids: CASSLRLAGEYEQYF. CDR3 sequence (DNA): TGTGCCAGCAGTTTACGACTAGCGGGAGAGTACGAGCAGTACTTC.